The 21 T cell receptor beta chains listed next were all sequenced from one sample in a study of blood T cell repertoires in COVID-19. The assay was immunoSEQ multiplex PCR, and TCRdb's table has in-frame clones only and misses some. The sample records tens of thousands of clones, 91% being singletons. The specimen was peripheral blood. All receptors come from a woman aged 50 to 60 in a cohort sampled during active COVID-19.

This chain links TRBV27 with TRBJ1-5; unclear D gene. The germline gives CDR1 MNHEY, CDR2 SMNVEV (reference sequence). The CDR3 length is 13 residues. V was cut by 3 bases and J by 0 bases, with 3 bases left in between. CDR3 sequence (DNA): TGTGCCAGCAGTTTTCATAGCAATCAGCCCCAGCATTTT. Its translation: CASSFHSNQPQHF.

The rearrangement links TRBV11-3 to TRBJ2-7; D unresolved. This CDR3 has 13 residues. Trimming left V 5 bases short and J 3 bases short, with 11 bases between. CDR1 and CDR2 from the germline V gene are SGHNT and YENEEA. CDR3 region: CASSATRNYEQYF. In DNA, the CDR3 is TGTGCCAGCAGCGCGACTCGGAACTACGAGCAGTACTTC.

The chain combines TRBV2 with TRBJ1-3; TRBD1 agrees at 9 bases. Germline loops: CDR1 SNHLY, CDR2 FYNNEI. V gave up 5 bases and J gave up 5 bases; unmatched junction bases: 13. CDR3 length: 17 residues. CDR3 coding DNA: TGTGCCAGCAGTCCCCCCGGGACAGGGTTTATTCGAAACACCATATATTTT. This encodes CASSPPGTGFIRNTIYF.

The chain combines TRBV5-1 with TRBJ2-5; the match to TRBD1 covers 10 bases. Trimming removed 0 bases from V and 4 bases from J; junction bases left unmatched: 12. The CDR3 length is 18 residues. Per germline, CDR1 SGHRS and CDR2 YFSETQ. CDR3 loop: CASSLGARRQGAGETQYF. In DNA, the CDR3 is TGCGCCAGCAGCTTGGGGGCGCGGCGACAGGGGGCGGGAGAGACCCAGTACTTC.

The rearrangement joins TRBV4-1 to TRBJ1-2; no clear D. The V and J ends lost 2 bases and 3 bases respectively, with 13 bases between them. Germline V gives CDR1 MGHRA, CDR2 YSYEKL. The CDR3 has 15 residues. CDR3 sequence (DNA): TGCGCCAGCAGCCAACCGGGAACGAGAGACTATGGCTACACCTTC. Its protein is CASSQPGTRDYGYTF.

J is TRBJ2-3 and V is TRBV9, with D perhaps TRBD2 (5 bases). Trimming stripped 0 bases from V and 2 bases from J, with 7 bases between. The CDR3 covers 14 residues. Germline values: CDR1 SGDLS, CDR2 YYNGEE. The CDR3 sequence is CASSVGGDTDTQYF. CDR3 DNA sequence: TGTGCCAGCAGCGTAGGGGGAGACACAGATACGCAGTATTTT. The full variable domain, its missing parts supplied by reference TRBV9 and TRBJ2-3, is DSGVTQTPKHLITATGQRVTLRCSPRSGDLSVYWYQQSLDQGLQFLIQYYNGEERAKGNILERFSAQQFPDLHSELNLSSLELGDSALYFCASSVGGDTDTQYFGPGTRLTVL.

The V and J genes are TRBV27 and TRBJ2-5; 10 bases are a match to TRBD2. Trimming at V came to 6 bases and at J to 7 bases, leaving 14 bases not matched to a gene. The CDR3 is 16 amino acids. CDR1 and CDR2 (germline): MNHEY, SMNVEV (reference sequence). The CDR3 bases are TGTGCCAGCAGCCGCAAACCTAGCGGGGGAATTAGGACCCAGTACTTC. It is translated as CASSRKPSGGIRTQYF.

This clone was seen just once. The V and J genes are TRBV11-2 and TRBJ2-2; 11 nucleotides match TRBD2. The V gene's germline CDR1 is SGHAT and CDR2 FQNNGV. The V gene end was trimmed by 6 bases and the J gene end by 6 bases; junction bases not matched to a gene: 6. The CDR3 loop spans 15 amino acids. The CDR3 DNA reads TGTGCCAGCAGACTTAGCGGGAGGGCCGCCGGGGAGCTGTTTTTT. Its translation is CASRLSGRAAGELFF.

This clone was seen only once. This chain joins TRBV24-1 and TRBJ2-1; 10 nucleotides match TRBD2. Germline V gene data show CDR1 as KGHDR and CDR2 as SFDVKD. The trim removed 3 bases at V and 1 base at J, leaving 8 bases unmatched. The CDR3 runs 18 residues. Here the CDR3 DNA reads TGTGCCACCAGTGATGCACTAAGCGGGAGGGGTTCCTACAATGAGCAGTTCTTC. It yields the protein CATSDALSGRGSYNEQFF.

The chain is built from TRBV11-1 and TRBJ2-3, with D possibly being TRBD2 (5 bases). Trimming left V 0 bases short and J 1 base short, with 8 bases between. CDR1 and CDR2 (germline): SGHAT, FQDESV (reference sequence). The CDR3 is made up of 15 amino acids. The CDR3 spells CASSLARRGTDTQYF. The CDR3 DNA is TGTGCCAGCAGCTTAGCGCGGCGGGGCACAGATACGCAGTATTTT.

The chain employs TRBV2 and TRBJ2-1; possibly TRBD2 for D (6 bases). The CDR3 loop spans 13 amino acids. The V gene lost 3 bases and the J gene lost 10 bases, with 13 bases spanning the gap. CDR1 SNHLY and CDR2 FYNNEI come from the germline V gene. For the CDR3, the DNA is TGTGCCAGCAGTGAGCCGCCTGGGGGGGAGCAGTTCTTC. Encoded protein: CASSEPPGGEQFF.

V usage is TRBV6-5 and J usage is TRBJ2-3, with 7 nucleotides matching TRBD2. This CDR3 has 15 residues. CDR1 MNHEY and CDR2 SVGAGI come from the germline V gene. Trimming removed 0 bases from V and 6 bases from J; junction bases left unmatched: 6. CDR3 in amino acids: CASSYSGRGGDTQYF. CDR3 sequence (DNA): TGTGCCAGCAGTTACTCGGGCCGGGGAGGGGATACGCAGTATTTT.

V is TRBV3-1 (or the pseudogene TRBV3-2) and J is TRBJ2-7; D not certain. Germline V CDR1 and CDR2: LGHDT, YNNKEL (reference sequence). V was pared by 2 bases and J by 0 bases, with 8 bases between. This CDR3 is built from 14 residues. CDR3 sequence: CASSQYQASYEQYF. The CDR3, as DNA: TGTGCCAGCAGCCAATACCAGGCCTCCTACGAGCAGTACTTC.

With regard to this clone: The junction and the germline gene differ at one end; a read error may be behind it. The chain carries TRBV7-7 and TRBJ2-3; TRBD1 agrees at 8 bases. This CDR3 is 16 amino acids long. From germline, CDR1 is SSHAT and CDR2 FNYEAQ (reference sequence). The CDR3 bases are TGTGCTAGCAGCCCGCATCCAGGGGGCGGCACAGATACGCAGTATTTT. Protein sequence: CASSPHPGGGTDTQYF.

The chain joins TRBV5-1 to TRBJ2-7, with 8 bases identical to TRBD1. V was clipped by 1 base and J by 3 bases; unmatched bases: 9. In germline, CDR1 is SGHRS, CDR2 YFSETQ. The length of the CDR3 is 16 residues. CDR3 sequence: CASSLMWADRVYEQYF. The CDR3 DNA reads as TGCGCCAGCAGCTTGATGTGGGCGGACAGGGTCTACGAGCAGTACTTC.

The chain links TRBV6-2 or TRBV6-3 to TRBJ2-3, with 9 bases that match TRBD2. Germline CDR1 is MNHEY and CDR2 is SVGEGT. With V trimmed by 4 bases and J by 9 bases, 26 bases remained unmatched. This CDR3 spans 20 amino acids. CDR3 amino acids: CASSFPSGRRRLGGSGTQYF. The CDR3 nucleotides read TGTGCCAGCAGTTTCCCCAGCGGGAGGAGGAGGTTGGGGGGGTCGGGCACGCAGTATTTT.

The chain links TRBV3-1 (or the pseudogene TRBV3-2) to TRBJ1-4; 7 bases align to TRBD1. CDR3 length equals 14 residues. Germline-derived CDR1 and CDR2 are LGHDT and YNNKEL (reference sequence). The ends lost 5 bases at V and 7 bases at J; junction bases unmatched: 7. The CDR3 region is CASSGPGTAEKLFF. CDR3 DNA: TGTGCCAGCAGCGGCCCCGGGACAGCTGAAAAACTGTTTTTT.

This sequence joins TRBV5-1 and TRBJ2-7, with 9 bases that match TRBD1. Germline V gene sequence: CDR1 SGHRS, CDR2 YFSETQ. V gave up 4 bases and J gave up 4 bases; unmatched junction bases: 9. This CDR3 has 15 amino acids. CDR3 sequence: CASSVGQGLGYEQYF. CDR3 sequence (DNA): TGCGCCAGCAGCGTGGGACAGGGCTTAGGGTACGAGCAGTACTTC.

The rearrangement uses TRBV5-4 and TRBJ2-3; D is ambiguous. In germline, CDR1 is SGHNT, CDR2 YYREEE (reference sequence). The CDR3 runs 12 residues. V lost 5 bases, J lost 0 bases, and 4 bases lay in between. The CDR3 nucleotides are TGTGCCAGCAGATCTAGCACAGATACGCAGTATTTT. This encodes CASRSSTDTQYF.

The rearrangement joins TRBV7-2 to TRBJ1-4, with 9 bases aligning to TRBD1. V lost 4 bases to trimming and J lost 8 bases; unmatched junction nucleotides: 5. The CDR3 contains 14 residues. Germline CDR1 is SGHTA and CDR2 is FQGNSA. DNA for the CDR3: TGTGCCAGCAGCTACGGGACAGGGAGCGAAAAACTGTTTTTT. This gives the protein CASSYGTGSEKLFF.

The J gene is TRBJ2-4, the V gene TRBV12-3 or TRBV12-4; D is ambiguous. The ends were cut back, 6 bases at V and 4 bases at J, with 4 bases in the middle. The CDR3 loop spans 11 amino acids. This CDR3 reads CASSPKNIQYF. For the CDR3, the DNA is TGTGCCAGCAGCCCGAAAAACATTCAGTACTTC.